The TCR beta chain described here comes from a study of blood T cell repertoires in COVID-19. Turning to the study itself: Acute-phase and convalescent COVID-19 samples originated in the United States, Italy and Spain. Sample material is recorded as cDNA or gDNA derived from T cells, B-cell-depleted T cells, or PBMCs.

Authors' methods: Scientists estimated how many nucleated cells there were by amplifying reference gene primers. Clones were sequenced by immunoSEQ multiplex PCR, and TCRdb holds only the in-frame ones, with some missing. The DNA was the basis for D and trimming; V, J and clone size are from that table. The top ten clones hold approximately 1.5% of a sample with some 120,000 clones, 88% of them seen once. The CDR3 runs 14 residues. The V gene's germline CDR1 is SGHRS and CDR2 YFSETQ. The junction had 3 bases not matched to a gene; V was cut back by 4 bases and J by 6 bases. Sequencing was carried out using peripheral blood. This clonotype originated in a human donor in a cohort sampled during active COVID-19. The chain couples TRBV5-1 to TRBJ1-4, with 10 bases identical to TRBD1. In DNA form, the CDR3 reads TGCGCCAGCAGCAGCGGACAGGGGGATGAAAAACTGTTTTTT. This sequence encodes CASSSGQGDEKLFF. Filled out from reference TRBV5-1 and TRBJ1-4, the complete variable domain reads KAGVTQTPRYLIKTRGQQVTLSCSPISGHRSVSWYQQTPGQGLQFLFEYFSETQRNKGNFPGRFSGRQFSNSRSEMNVSTLELGDSALYLCASSSGQGDEKLFFGSGTQLSVL.